These T cell receptor beta chains were read from a single sample in a study of blood T cell repertoires in COVID-19. Here immunoSEQ multiplex PCR was the method, and the copy in TCRdb shows in-frame clones only, minus some. The repertoire includes some 210,000 clones, approximately 84% of them detected once, and less than 6.5% sits in the top ten. Sequences were obtained from peripheral blood. Source of these receptors: a woman aged 70 to 79 with active or convalescent COVID-19. Both conserved end residues are part of each CDR3. Fields, in order: V gene, J gene, clone size, D gene, CDR3 DNA, CDR3 protein. The D gene is left open where the match is weak. A row's size may be missing; if present it is once, few, many or a size class.

v_gene: TRBV2; j_gene: TRBJ2-1; abundance: NA; d_gene: TRBD1; CDR3nt: TGTGCCAGCAGCACAGGGACAGGGTGGAATGAGCAGTTCTTC; CDR3aa: CASSTGTGWNEQFF
v_gene: TRBV3-1/TRBV3-2; j_gene: TRBJ1-6; abundance: NA; d_gene: NA; CDR3nt: TGTGCCAGCAGCCAAGTGGGTAGGGGTAATTCACCCCTCCACTTT; CDR3aa: CASSQVGRGNSPLHF
v_gene: TRBV28; j_gene: TRBJ2-3; abundance: NA; d_gene: NA; CDR3nt: TGTGCCATCTGGGGAGCCTTAGGTGGGACAGATACGCAGTATTTT; CDR3aa: CAIWGALGGTDTQYF
v_gene: TRBV5-1; j_gene: TRBJ1-2; abundance: NA; d_gene: NA; CDR3nt: TGCGCCAGCAGCTCGACTACCGCCACTAACTATGGCTACACCTTC; CDR3aa: CASSSTTATNYGYTF
v_gene: TRBV20-1; j_gene: TRBJ2-7; abundance: NA; d_gene: NA; CDR3nt: TGCAGTGCTAGTAGCCCGAGAAACTACGAGCAGTACTTC; CDR3aa: CSASSPRNYEQYF
v_gene: TRBV30; j_gene: TRBJ1-4; abundance: NA; d_gene: NA; CDR3nt: TGTGCCTGGAGTTCCAGGGAGGCAACTAATGAAAAACTGTTTTTT; CDR3aa: CAWSSREATNEKLFF
v_gene: TRBV28; j_gene: TRBJ2-3; abundance: NA; d_gene: NA; CDR3nt: TGTGCTACGCGCAGGGGTGGTGACGGTACGCAGTATTTT; CDR3aa: CATRRGGDGTQYF
v_gene: TRBV28; j_gene: TRBJ2-2; abundance: NA; d_gene: TRBD2; CDR3nt: TGTGCCAGCAGTTTATCGGCTAGCGGGAACACCGGGGAGCTGTTTTTT; CDR3aa: CASSLSASGNTGELFF
v_gene: TRBV28; j_gene: TRBJ2-5; abundance: NA; d_gene: NA; CDR3nt: TGTGCCAGCAGTTGGGGGGGGGCAAGGGCGACCCAGTACTTC; CDR3aa: CASSWGGARATQYF
v_gene: TRBV28; j_gene: TRBJ2-7; abundance: NA; d_gene: NA; CDR3nt: TGTGCCAGCAGTTTATTTACTAGTCTCGACGAGCAGTACTTC; CDR3aa: CASSLFTSLDEQYF
v_gene: TRBV24-1; j_gene: TRBJ1-5; abundance: NA; d_gene: TRBD1; CDR3nt: TGTGCCACCAGTGATTCCGAGTTCGGACAGGGGGTGCAGCCCCAGCATTTT; CDR3aa: CATSDSEFGQGVQPQHF
v_gene: TRBV5-4; j_gene: TRBJ2-7; abundance: NA; d_gene: TRBD1; CDR3nt: TGTGCCCGACGCGGACAGGCCCCTGGGGAGCAGTACTTC; CDR3aa: CARRGQAPGEQYF
v_gene: TRBV19; j_gene: TRBJ2-2; abundance: NA; d_gene: TRBD2; CDR3nt: TGTGCCAGTACTCCTCCGGGACTAGCTTCCGGGGAGCTGTTTTTT; CDR3aa: CASTPPGLASGELFF
v_gene: TRBV5-1; j_gene: TRBJ2-2; abundance: NA; d_gene: TRBD1; CDR3nt: TGCGCCAGCAGCTTTGACAGGGTCGCCGGGGAGCTGTTTTTT; CDR3aa: CASSFDRVAGELFF
v_gene: TRBV5-4; j_gene: TRBJ1-1; abundance: NA; d_gene: NA; CDR3nt: TGTGCCAGCAGCTTGGATAGTCGGAGTGAAGCTTTCTTT; CDR3aa: CASSLDSRSEAFF
v_gene: TRBV4-1; j_gene: TRBJ2-5; abundance: NA; d_gene: TRBD2; CDR3nt: TGCGCCAGCAGCCAAGATCAAGGAGCGGGAGATGGGGAGACCCAGTACTTC; CDR3aa: CASSQDQGAGDGETQYF
v_gene: TRBV6-6; j_gene: TRBJ2-5; abundance: NA; d_gene: NA; CDR3nt: TGTGCCAGCAGTTACGGTCCTAACCAAGAGACCCAGTACTTC; CDR3aa: CASSYGPNQETQYF
v_gene: TRBV28; j_gene: TRBJ1-6; abundance: NA; d_gene: TRBD1; CDR3nt: TGTGCCAGCAGTTTTTGGGACAGCCTATTAAGTAATTCACCCCTCCACTTT; CDR3aa: CASSFWDSLLSNSPLHF
v_gene: TRBV27; j_gene: TRBJ1-4; abundance: NA; d_gene: NA; CDR3nt: TGTGCCAGCAGTCCCCTAGGACAGCGCGGGGAAAAACTGTTTTTT; CDR3aa: CASSPLGQRGEKLFF
v_gene: TRBV4-1; j_gene: TRBJ2-7; abundance: NA; d_gene: TRBD2; CDR3nt: TGCGCCAGCAGCCAAGTCCTACTAGCGGGAGGATTCTCCTACGAGCAGTACTTC; CDR3aa: CASSQVLLAGGFSYEQYF
v_gene: TRBV7-2; j_gene: TRBJ2-7; abundance: NA; d_gene: NA; CDR3nt: TGTGCCAGCAGCTTAGGGGGACAGCGGAGGGTCTACGAGCAGTACTTC; CDR3aa: CASSLGGQRRVYEQYF
v_gene: TRBV2; j_gene: TRBJ2-7; abundance: NA; d_gene: TRBD2; CDR3nt: TGTGCCAGCAGGCCCGGGACTAGCGGGAGGCCTCGCTCCTACGAGCAGTACTTC; CDR3aa: CASRPGTSGRPRSYEQYF
v_gene: TRBV6-5; j_gene: TRBJ2-7; abundance: NA; d_gene: NA; CDR3nt: TGTGCCAGCAGTCCCAGGCCCTACGAGCAGTACTTC; CDR3aa: CASSPRPYEQYF
v_gene: TRBV7-3; j_gene: TRBJ2-2; abundance: NA; d_gene: NA; CDR3nt: TGTGCCAGCAGCCTCTCGGGAACTTTGAACACCGGGGAGCTGTTTTTT; CDR3aa: CASSLSGTLNTGELFF
v_gene: TRBV6-4; j_gene: TRBJ2-3; abundance: NA; d_gene: TRBD1; CDR3nt: TGTGCCAGCAGTCCAACACCGGGACAGGGAAATACGCAGTATTTT; CDR3aa: CASSPTPGQGNTQYF
v_gene: TRBV9; j_gene: TRBJ1-4; abundance: NA; d_gene: NA; CDR3nt: TGTGCCAGCAGCCGGACTGGAGGCGAAAAACTGTTTTTT; CDR3aa: CASSRTGGEKLFF
v_gene: TRBV5-1; j_gene: TRBJ2-7; abundance: NA; d_gene: TRBD1; CDR3nt: TGCGCCAGCAGCTTGGTGGGACAGGGGGCATACGAGCAGTACTTC; CDR3aa: CASSLVGQGAYEQYF
v_gene: TRBV30; j_gene: TRBJ2-7; abundance: NA; d_gene: NA; CDR3nt: TGTGCCTGGAGTGTCAGAGGGCCCTACGAGCAGTACTTC; CDR3aa: CAWSVRGPYEQYF
v_gene: TRBV19; j_gene: TRBJ2-3; abundance: NA; d_gene: TRBD2; CDR3nt: TGTGCCAGTAGTAATTATGGCGGGAGGGGCTCAGATACGCAGTATTTT; CDR3aa: CASSNYGGRGSDTQYF
v_gene: TRBV27; j_gene: TRBJ2-1; abundance: NA; d_gene: TRBD1; CDR3nt: TGTGCCAGCAGTCCCGCCGGGGGACAGGGTCCCTACAATGAGCAGTTCTTC; CDR3aa: CASSPAGGQGPYNEQFF
v_gene: TRBV2; j_gene: TRBJ1-1; abundance: NA; d_gene: NA; CDR3nt: TGTGCCAGCAAACGGGTCGGACAGCTCACTGAAGCTTTCTTT; CDR3aa: CASKRVGQLTEAFF
v_gene: TRBV9; j_gene: TRBJ2-6; abundance: NA; d_gene: NA; CDR3nt: TGTGCCAGCAGCGTAGAACCGACAGGTATCTCTGGGGCCAACGTCCTGACTTTC; CDR3aa: CASSVEPTGISGANVLTF
v_gene: TRBV14; j_gene: TRBJ1-6; abundance: NA; d_gene: TRBD1; CDR3nt: TGTGCCAGCAGCCAAGCCGAGGGGGCCGGGTCACCCCTCCACTTT; CDR3aa: CASSQAEGAGSPLHF
v_gene: TRBV18; j_gene: TRBJ1-1; abundance: NA; d_gene: NA; CDR3nt: TGTGCCAGCTCACCTAGGGGCAGGGACTCTGAAGCTTTCTTT; CDR3aa: CASSPRGRDSEAFF
v_gene: TRBV2; j_gene: TRBJ2-1; abundance: NA; d_gene: NA; CDR3nt: TGTGCCAGCAGTGAAGGCTACGGGGAGGAGCAGTTCTTC; CDR3aa: CASSEGYGEEQFF
v_gene: TRBV6-5; j_gene: TRBJ1-4; abundance: once; d_gene: NA; CDR3nt: TGTGCCTCTTACATGAATGAAAAACTGTTTTTT; CDR3aa: CASYMNEKLFF
v_gene: TRBV28; j_gene: TRBJ1-2; abundance: NA; d_gene: TRBD1; CDR3nt: TGTGCCAGCAGTTTGACAGGGCTTACATATGGCTACACCTTC; CDR3aa: CASSLTGLTYGYTF
v_gene: TRBV29-1; j_gene: TRBJ2-5; abundance: NA; d_gene: NA; CDR3nt: TGCAGCGTTGCGCCCAGGGCACAAGAGACCCAGTACTTC; CDR3aa: CSVAPRAQETQYF
v_gene: TRBV4-2; j_gene: TRBJ2-1; abundance: few; d_gene: NA; CDR3nt: TGTGCCAGCAGCCATGGCCCTTACAATGAGCAGTTCTTC; CDR3aa: CASSHGPYNEQFF
v_gene: TRBV6-6; j_gene: TRBJ2-5; abundance: NA; d_gene: TRBD2; CDR3nt: TGTGCCAGCAGTTACTCGCTCTCTAGCGGGGAGACCCAGTACTTC; CDR3aa: CASSYSLSSGETQYF
v_gene: TRBV29-1; j_gene: TRBJ2-1; abundance: NA; d_gene: TRBD2; CDR3nt: TGCAGCGTTGAAGAGGGGCGGGAGTTCCACAATGAGCAGTTCTTC; CDR3aa: CSVEEGREFHNEQFF
v_gene: TRBV5-8; j_gene: TRBJ2-7; abundance: NA; d_gene: NA; CDR3nt: TGTGCCAGCAGCCCCGAGCGGGCCTACGAGCAGTACTTC; CDR3aa: CASSPERAYEQYF
v_gene: TRBV6-6; j_gene: TRBJ2-1; abundance: few; d_gene: NA; CDR3nt: TGTGCCAGCGCCACTGTCTACAATGAGCAGTTCTTC; CDR3aa: CASATVYNEQFF
v_gene: TRBV7-9; j_gene: TRBJ1-4; abundance: NA; d_gene: NA; CDR3nt: TGTGCCAGCAGCCCCCCCGGACCGGAGGGTGAAAAACTGTTTTTT; CDR3aa: CASSPPGPEGEKLFF
v_gene: TRBV7-3; j_gene: TRBJ2-3; abundance: NA; d_gene: NA; CDR3nt: TGTGCCAGCAGCTTAGCTGGGACTAGCACAGATACGCAGTATTTT; CDR3aa: CASSLAGTSTDTQYF
v_gene: TRBV21-1; j_gene: TRBJ2-3; abundance: NA; d_gene: NA; CDR3nt: TGTGCCAGCAAGACAGGGAACACAGATACGCAGTATTTT; CDR3aa: CASKTGNTDTQYF
v_gene: TRBV7-6; j_gene: TRBJ2-1; abundance: NA; d_gene: TRBD1; CDR3nt: TGTGCCAGCAGCTTAGGGACAGGACACAATGAGCAGTTCTTC; CDR3aa: CASSLGTGHNEQFF
v_gene: TRBV24-1; j_gene: TRBJ2-3; abundance: NA; d_gene: NA; CDR3nt: TGTGCCACCAGTGATCCCGAGGTGACGGCCAAGGATACGCAGTATTTT; CDR3aa: CATSDPEVTAKDTQYF
v_gene: TRBV11-2; j_gene: TRBJ2-7; abundance: NA; d_gene: TRBD2; CDR3nt: TGTGCCAGCAGCGACCCAACTAGCGGGGCCTACGAGCAGTACTTC; CDR3aa: CASSDPTSGAYEQYF
v_gene: TRBV21-1; j_gene: TRBJ2-1; abundance: NA; d_gene: NA; CDR3nt: TGTGCCAGCAGACATCGACTAGCGGGAGACCCAGGAAGCTCCTACAATGAGCAGTTCTTC; CDR3aa: CASRHRLAGDPGSSYNEQFF
v_gene: TRBV6-5; j_gene: TRBJ1-1; abundance: NA; d_gene: NA; CDR3nt: TGTGCCAGCAGACCCAGGGGAGCGAACACTGAAGCTTTCTTT; CDR3aa: CASRPRGANTEAFF
v_gene: TRBV21-1; j_gene: TRBJ2-1; abundance: NA; d_gene: NA; CDR3nt: TGTGCCAGCAGCGGGTTAGCGGGGCAAAACAATGAGCAGTTCTTC; CDR3aa: CASSGLAGQNNEQFF
v_gene: TRBV29-1; j_gene: TRBJ2-3; abundance: NA; d_gene: NA; CDR3nt: TGCAGCGTTGTGCCCCGGGACTCCGACACAGATACGCAGTATTTT; CDR3aa: CSVVPRDSDTDTQYF
v_gene: TRBV18; j_gene: TRBJ1-1; abundance: once; d_gene: NA; CDR3nt: TGTGCCAGCTCACTACCGGGGGGGGGCACTGAAGCTTTCTTT; CDR3aa: CASSLPGGGTEAFF
v_gene: TRBV11-2; j_gene: TRBJ2-1; abundance: NA; d_gene: NA; CDR3nt: TGTGCCAGCAGCTTAGGGTTGCGCTCCTACAATGAGCAGTTCTTC; CDR3aa: CASSLGLRSYNEQFF
v_gene: TRBV2; j_gene: TRBJ1-1; abundance: NA; d_gene: NA; CDR3nt: TGTGCCAGCAACGGGGGGAACACTGAAGCTTTCTTT; CDR3aa: CASNGGNTEAFF
v_gene: TRBV3-1/TRBV3-2; j_gene: TRBJ2-1; abundance: NA; d_gene: TRBD2; CDR3nt: TGTGCCAGCAGCCAATACGGGGGGACTAGCGGGAGGAATGAGCAGTTCTTC; CDR3aa: CASSQYGGTSGRNEQFF
v_gene: TRBV6-5; j_gene: TRBJ2-5; abundance: once; d_gene: NA; CDR3nt: TGTGCCAGCAGCGACTGGGGGGTGCAAGAGACCCAGTACTTC; CDR3aa: CASSDWGVQETQYF
v_gene: TRBV6-5; j_gene: TRBJ2-7; abundance: NA; d_gene: NA; CDR3nt: TGTGCCAGCAGCCGCGGGACTGAGAGCTCCTACGAGCAGTACTTC; CDR3aa: CASSRGTESSYEQYF